The entry below describes one TCR beta chain. What it binds is not known. The CDR3 has 14 amino acids. Germline V lookup: CDR1 SGHDN, CDR2 FVKESK. With 2 bases removed from V and 0 bases from J, the gap between germline ends came to 7 bases. The primer mix had 60 Vbeta and 13 Jbeta primers. Sequenced by immunoSEQ multiplex PCR; TCRdb stores in-frame clones only, minus some. Of 100,000 to 120,000 clones in the sample, just over 75% were seen once. The sample belongs to a study of cytomegalovirus exposure and HLA in healthy donors. Study-wide results and caveats: Per a later analysis, HLA-associated TCR beta chains showed more clonal expansion than other, equally common TCR beta chains.

The genes are TRBV14 and TRBJ1-1, with a possible D match to TRBD1 (6 bases). This receptor was identified in a man aged 25 to 40 in good health and CMV-seropositive. The specimen was PBMCs. This chain's CDR3 is CASSQYRVNTEAFF. The CDR3 DNA follows: TGTGCCAGCAGCCAATACAGGGTGAACACTGAAGCTTTCTTT.